The 14 T cell receptor beta chains given below trace back to one sample, sequenced in a study of blood T cell repertoires in COVID-19. The assay was immunoSEQ multiplex PCR, and TCRdb's table has in-frame clones only and misses some. The sample lists more than 95,000 clones; roughly nine tenths were seen once. Sequencing was carried out using peripheral blood. These receptors all stem from a human donor in a cohort sampled during active COVID-19.

The J gene is TRBJ2-5, the V gene TRBV4-1, with D possibly TRBD2 on 5 matching bases. The ends were cut back, 4 bases at V and 2 bases at J, with 14 bases in the middle. This CDR3 is 15 amino acids long. CDR1 MGHRA and CDR2 YSYEKL come from the germline V gene. In DNA form, the CDR3 reads TGCGCCAGCAGCCGCAGCGGATCGACTCAAGAGACCCAGTACTTC. This sequence encodes CASSRSGSTQETQYF.

The V gene is TRBV7-9, the J gene TRBJ1-1; D gene ambiguous. Looked up from germline, CDR1 is SEHNR and CDR2 is FQNEAQ (reference sequence). The V end was cut by 6 bases, the J end by 3 bases, with 8 bases between. There are 12 residues in the CDR3. In nucleotides, the CDR3 is TGTGCCAGCAGGCTCGGGGACACTGAAGCTTTCTTT. Its protein product is CASRLGDTEAFF. The entire variable domain, with the rest obtained from reference TRBV7-9 and TRBJ1-1, is as follows: DTGVSQNPRHKITKRGQNVTFRCDPISEHNRLYWYRQTLGQGPEFLTYFQNEAQLEKSRLLSDRFSAERPKGSFSTLEIQRTEQGDSAMYLCASRLGDTEAFFGQGTRLTVV.

The chain carries TRBV9 and TRBJ2-3, with unresolved D. CDR1 is SGDLS, CDR2 YYNGEE, per germline. The ends were cut back, 2 bases at V and 6 bases at J, with 7 bases in the middle. CDR3 size: 12 residues. CDR3 nucleotide sequence: TGTGCCAGCAGCGTGACTTCGGATACGCAGTATTTT. Amino acid sequence: CASSVTSDTQYF.

This chain connects TRBV12-5 to TRBJ2-6, with 9 positions matching TRBD1. V trimming: 1 base; J trimming: 0 bases; junction bases outside the gene matches: 10. Germline V lookup: CDR1 LGHNT, CDR2 FRNRAP. The CDR3 sequence is 20 residues long. The CDR3 reads CASGLAVTGGPDSGANVLTF. The CDR3 DNA reads as TGTGCTAGTGGTTTGGCTGTGACAGGGGGTCCCGACTCTGGGGCCAACGTCCTGACTTTC.

This chain connects TRBV4-3 to TRBJ2-5; maybe TRBD1 (6 bases). This CDR3 is built from 15 residues. The V gene lost 0 bases and the J gene lost 5 bases, with 13 bases spanning the gap. Germline CDR1 is LGHNA and CDR2 is YSLEER. CDR3 nucleotides: TGCGCCAGCAGCCAAGATTTCAGGGGAGAGGAGACCCAGTACTTC. Protein product: CASSQDFRGEETQYF.

The chain couples TRBV30 to TRBJ2-3; 8 nucleotides match TRBD1. CDR1 is GTSNPN, CDR2 SVGIG, per germline (reference sequence). Germline trimming cut 4 bases from V and 9 bases from J; bases unmatched to any gene: 9. This CDR3 has 13 amino acids. CDR3 region: CAWTPTGDGTQYF. The DNA for the CDR3 is TGTGCCTGGACCCCGACAGGGGACGGCACGCAGTATTTT.

This CDR3 is CASSKYAGIDTGELFF. The CDR3 region has the DNA TGTGCCAGCAGCAAATACGCCGGGATCGACACCGGGGAGCTGTTTTTT. The rearrangement uses TRBV5-5 and TRBJ2-2; tentatively, D is TRBD2 (5 bases). The V and J ends lost 4 bases and 3 bases respectively, with 16 bases between them. Germline CDR1 and CDR2: SGHKS and YYEKEE (reference sequence). This CDR3 region has 16 residues.

The rearrangement joins TRBV6-5 to TRBJ1-2; D possibly corresponds to TRBD1 (5 bases). CDR3 length: 13 residues. V was clipped by 9 bases and J by 8 bases, with 19 bases between them. Germline CDR1 reads MNHEY; CDR2 reads SVGAGI. This CDR3 is CASREVAGYGYTF. For the CDR3, the DNA is TGTGCCAGTCGAGAGGTGGCAGGGTACGGCTACACCTTC.

This rearrangement joins TRBV3-1 (or the pseudogene TRBV3-2) to TRBJ1-1; 7 nucleotides line up with TRBD1. Trimming removed 5 bases from V and 5 bases from J; junction bases left unmatched: 5. The CDR3 sequence is 13 residues long. Germline V gene sequence: CDR1 LGHDT, CDR2 YNNKEL (reference sequence). The CDR3 sequence: CASSDRVGTEAFF. The CDR3 nucleotides read TGTGCCAGCAGCGACAGGGTTGGGACTGAAGCTTTCTTT.

V is TRBV3-1 (or the pseudogene TRBV3-2) and J is TRBJ1-1; possibly TRBD1 for D (6 bases). Looked up from germline, CDR1 is LGHDT and CDR2 is YNNKEL (reference sequence). CDR3 length: 14 residues. The V end was cut by 4 bases, the J end by 6 bases, with 15 bases between. The CDR3: CASSPAGGRSEAFF. CDR3 coding DNA: TGTGCCAGCAGCCCGGCCGGGGGGCGTTCTGAAGCTTTCTTT.

The chain recombines TRBV29-1 with TRBJ2-1; TRBD2 matches at 11 bases. The V and J ends lost 1 base and 0 bases, in that order; junction bases with no gene match: 8. Germline V gives CDR1 SQVTM, CDR2 ANQGSEA. CDR3 length equals 18 residues. For the CDR3, the DNA is TGCAGCGTTGAAGTTCTCCCCGGACTAGCGGGCTCCTACAATGAGCAGTTCTTC. This translates into CSVEVLPGLAGSYNEQFF.

V and J are TRBV5-1 and TRBJ2-7; TRBD2 matches at 8 bases. The germline gives CDR1 SGHRS, CDR2 YFSETQ. The CDR3 extends over 13 amino acids. V shed 3 bases, J shed 6 bases, and the junction held 5 bases outside the gene matches. The CDR3 DNA is TGCGCCAGCAGCTCGGGACTAGTCCCCGAGCAGTACTTC. Translated, it gives CASSSGLVPEQYF.

This clone was counted once. The chain uses TRBV6-2 or TRBV6-3 and TRBJ1-1, with a tentative D call TRBD1 (6 bases). The CDR3 spans 16 residues. The V gene lost 0 bases and the J gene lost 5 bases, with 16 bases spanning the gap. The V gene's germline CDR1 is MNHEY and CDR2 SVGEGT. The CDR3 protein is CASSYSRDNLGTEAFF. In nucleotides, the CDR3 is TGTGCCAGCAGTTACTCGAGGGACAACCTAGGGACTGAAGCTTTCTTT.

The sample holds one count of this clone. This chain connects TRBV7-8 to TRBJ2-2; TRBD2 matches at 7 bases. V was pared by 2 bases and J by 4 bases, with 10 bases of the junction left unmatched. Germline assignment: CDR1 SGHVS and CDR2 FQNEAQ. The CDR3 is 17 residues long. DNA of the CDR3: TGTGCCAGCAGCTTATGGTTAATAGGCGGGAGCACCGGGGAGCTGTTTTTT. Translation gives CASSLWLIGGSTGELFF.